A single sample is the source of the 16 T cell receptor beta chains below, sequenced in a study of CD8 T cells in Susac syndrome. Random hexamers primed reverse transcription of about 0.5 to 1 ug RNA. Using its own MiXCR run on the immunoSEQ multiplex PCR reads, TCRdb lists one record per CDR3 protein. The table lists a few hundred thousand distinct CDR3 sequences, approximately 90% of them singletons. The sample taken for sequencing was CD8+ T cells from PBMCs. The receptors stem from a human donor with multiple sclerosis.

This clonotype was observed a single time. The CDR3 region has the DNA TGCAGTGCTAGGGCCCCTGACCGGTATCAGCCCCAGCATTTT. It is translated as CSARAPDRYQPQHF. The chain couples TRBV20-1 to TRBJ1-5; D not resolved. This CDR3 has 14 amino acids. Trimming pared 3 bases from V and 5 bases from J, leaving 14 bases between. Germline CDR1 is DFQATT and CDR2 is SNEGSKA (reference sequence).

This clonotype was detected a few times. The chain uses TRBV7-9 and TRBJ2-1; 10 nucleotides line up with TRBD2. The CDR3 loop spans 15 amino acids. The germline gives CDR1 SEHNR, CDR2 FQNEAQ (reference sequence). V was pared by 6 bases and J by 5 bases, with 7 bases of the junction left unmatched. The CDR3 DNA is TGTGCCAGCAGTCAAAGCGGGGGGGCAGACAATGAGCAGTTCTTC. Protein: CASSQSGGADNEQFF.

J is TRBJ1-2 and V is TRBV9; TRBD1 matches at 9 bases. Germline trimming cut 3 bases from V and 4 bases from J; bases unmatched to any gene: 10. The germline gives CDR1 SGDLS, CDR2 YYNGEE. This CDR3 region has 16 residues. This CDR3 reads CASSDSSTGGLYGYTF. In DNA, the CDR3 is TGTGCCAGCAGCGATTCCTCGACAGGGGGACTCTATGGCTACACCTTC.

This clonotype was seen once. This chain joins TRBV6-1 and TRBJ2-2; TRBD1 aligns across 9 bases. V shed 6 bases, J shed 3 bases, and the junction held 5 bases outside the gene matches. Germline-derived CDR1 and CDR2 are MNHNS and SASEGT. This CDR3 has 15 residues. The CDR3 sequence: CASRVDRGDTGELFF. In nucleotides, the CDR3 is TGTGCCAGCAGGGTGGACAGGGGTGACACCGGGGAGCTGTTTTTT.

The chain employs TRBV7-9 and TRBJ2-2, with TRBD1 matching over 9 bases. This CDR3 has 14 residues. CDR1 is SEHNR and CDR2 is FQNEAQ in the germline V gene (reference sequence). With 8 bases clipped from V and 6 bases from J, the junction kept 7 bases outside the gene matches. The CDR3 is CASPDRGVAGELFF. The CDR3 region has the DNA TGTGCCAGCCCGGACAGGGGAGTCGCCGGGGAGCTGTTTTTT.

CDR3 protein: CASSQDLEHRKNIQYF. The DNA of the CDR3 is TGCGCCAGCAGCCAAGACTTGGAACACCGCAAAAACATTCAGTACTTC. V and J are TRBV4-3 and TRBJ2-4; D unresolved. The CDR3 loop spans 16 amino acids. The germline CDR1 and CDR2 sequences are LGHNA and YSLEER. V dropped 0 bases and J dropped 3 bases, with 12 bases sitting between them.

In its sample, this clonotype was seen once. The chain recombines TRBV11-2 with TRBJ1-6; unclear D gene. Germline loops: CDR1 SGHAT, CDR2 FQNNGV. Trimming stripped 6 bases from V and 0 bases from J, with 15 bases between. The CDR3 is 17 amino acids. This chain's CDR3 is CASSFETGFSYNSPLHF. The CDR3 DNA reads TGTGCCAGCAGTTTCGAGACGGGATTCTCCTATAATTCACCCCTCCACTTT.

The J gene is TRBJ1-1, the V gene TRBV27; no reliable D call. The CDR3 spans 14 residues. V was shortened by 4 bases and J by 0 bases, with 9 bases between the two germline ends. Germline assignment: CDR1 MNHEY and CDR2 SMNVEV (reference sequence). This CDR3 is CASSWSSVNTEAFF. The CDR3 DNA is TGTGCCAGCAGTTGGAGCAGCGTGAACACTGAAGCTTTCTTT.

This clonotype turned up a few times. The chain joins TRBV12-3 or TRBV12-4 to TRBJ2-2, with no clear D. The V and J ends lost 2 bases and 7 bases respectively, with 2 bases between them. The CDR3 spans 11 residues. CDR3 sequence: CASSLLGELFF. The CDR3 region has the DNA TGTGCCAGCAGTTTACTCGGGGAGCTGTTTTTT.

This rearrangement joins TRBV6-2 or TRBV6-3 to TRBJ2-5; D unresolved. CDR3 length: 11 residues. Trimming stripped 10 bases from V and 5 bases from J, with 11 bases between. CDR1 is MNHEY, CDR2 SVGEGT, per germline. CDR3 sequence reads: CATGLTETQYF. The CDR3 DNA reads as TGTGCCACCGGGCTGACGGAGACCCAGTACTTC.

This clonotype was counted a few times. The gene calls are TRBV9 and TRBJ2-3; D is unclear. The CDR3 has 13 residues. Trimming took off 0 bases at V and 4 bases at J, with 6 bases between the two ends. Per the germline V gene, CDR1 is SGDLS and CDR2 is YYNGEE. This CDR3 is CASSVGGADTQYF. The CDR3 DNA is TGTGCCAGCAGCGTAGGCGGCGCAGATACGCAGTATTTT. Filled out from reference TRBV9 and TRBJ2-3, the complete variable domain reads DSGVTQTPKHLITATGQRVTLRCSPRSGDLSVYWYQQSLDQGLQFLIQYYNGEERAKGNILERFSAQQFPDLHSELNLSSLELGDSALYFCASSVGGADTQYFGPGTRLTVL.

This chain joins TRBV7-9 and TRBJ2-2; tentative D call: TRBD2 (5 bases). Trimming cost V 4 bases and J 4 bases, with 10 bases left between them. Per germline, CDR1 SEHNR and CDR2 FQNEAQ (reference sequence). The CDR3 loop spans 14 amino acids. CDR3 sequence (DNA): TGTGCCAGCAGCTCCGCTCGGGGCACCGGGGAGCTGTTTTTT. Translating gives CASSSARGTGELFF.

The chain joins TRBV15 to TRBJ1-1; a possible D gene is TRBD1 (5 bases). Germline CDR1 is LNHNV and CDR2 is YYDKDF (reference sequence). Trimming shortened V by 0 bases and J by 1 base, and 9 bases separated the two germline ends. CDR3 length: 15 residues. The CDR3 coding sequence is TGTGCCACCAGCAGAGATCTAGGGGAGAACACTGAAGCTTTCTTT. This gives the protein CATSRDLGENTEAFF. The full variable domain, completed using reference TRBV15 and TRBJ1-1, is DAMVIQNPRYQVTQFGKPVTLSCSQTLNHNVMYWYQQKSSQAPKLLFHYYDKDFNNEADTPDNFQSRRPNTSFCFLDIRSPGLGDTAMYLCATSRDLGENTEAFFGQGTRLTVV.

The rearrangement uses TRBV4-1 and TRBJ2-2, with no clear D. The germline V and J ends were trimmed by 2 bases and 7 bases, with 8 bases remaining between them. The CDR3 contains 13 residues. Germline lookup yields CDR1 MGHRA and CDR2 YSYEKL. The CDR3 nucleotides read TGCGCCAGCAGCCAACTAAGGCTCGGGGAGCTGTTTTTT. Encoded protein: CASSQLRLGELFF.

This clonotype was seen only a few times. The chain couples TRBV9 to TRBJ2-7; no reliable D call. Looked up from germline, CDR1 is SGDLS and CDR2 is YYNGEE. Trimming stripped 0 bases from V and 6 bases from J, with 7 bases between. The CDR3 has 12 residues. CDR3 residues: CASSVGVGEQYF. CDR3 in DNA: TGTGCCAGCAGCGTAGGTGTTGGCGAGCAGTACTTC.

Regarding this clonotype: This may arise from a read error, as a much more abundant clone is one base away. The V call is TRBV7-2, the J call TRBJ2-7; D unclear. The CDR3 spans 11 residues. V was pared by 1 base and J by 3 bases, with 1 base between. Germline CDR1 and CDR2: SGHTA and FQGNSA. The CDR3 protein is CASSLVYEQYF. DNA for the CDR3: TGTGCCAGCAGCTTAGTCTACGAGCAGTACTTC.